A single sample is the source of the 12 T cell receptor beta chains below, sequenced in a study of regulatory T cells in long-lasting Graves disease. CDR3 regions were amplified by Arm-PCR using iRepertoire HTBI primers to build TCR beta libraries. TCRdb re-called the multiplex PCR reads with MiXCR, one entry per CDR3 protein. Found here are about half a million distinct CDR3 sequences, about 11% of them singletons; the top ten hold almost 9%. Time point here: newly diagnosed GD, antithyroid drugs for less than 3 months. From RNA extracted from PBMCs, the TCR library was made. This sample was also put to use in a study of T cells in Graves' hyperthyroidism and ophthalmopathy.

The sequencing here drew on peripheral blood mononuclear cells (PBMCs), taken at new diagnosis, from a patient treated with antithyroid drugs. The origin of the receptors is a woman in her thirties with Graves disease.

This rearrangement joins TRBV19 to TRBJ2-7; 15 positions agree with TRBD2. The CDR3 length is 17 residues. Germline CDR1 is LNHDA and CDR2 is SQIVND (reference sequence). J lost 2 bases, V lost 4 bases, and 6 bases had no gene match. This CDR3 reads CASSTGLAGGFPYEQYF. CDR3 DNA sequence: TGTGCCAGTAGTACGGGACTAGCGGGAGGCTTCCCCTACGAGCAGTACTTC.

There are many counts of this clonotype. The rearrangement joins TRBV6-2 or TRBV6-3 to TRBJ2-5, with 7 bases aligning to TRBD2. The germline V gene has CDR1 MNHEY and CDR2 SVGEGT. V dropped 4 bases and J dropped 2; count of bases not matched to a gene: 7. This CDR3 comprises 15 residues. The CDR3 loop reads CASSSFGGDQETQYF. DNA of the CDR3: TGTGCCAGCAGTTCCTTTGGGGGGGATCAAGAGACCCAGTACTTC.

V gene TRBV4-1 combines with J gene TRBJ2-1; 10 nucleotides line up with TRBD2. V was clipped by 4 bases and J by 6 bases; unmatched bases: 6. CDR1 and CDR2 (germline): MGHRA, YSYEKL. The CDR3 consists of 15 residues. This CDR3 is CASSLLAGAINEQFF. The CDR3, as DNA: TGCGCCAGCAGCCTCCTAGCGGGAGCGATCAATGAGCAGTTCTTC.

At least ten counts were recorded for this clonotype. The chain couples TRBV2 to TRBJ1-1; 8 nucleotides match TRBD1. CDR1 SNHLY and CDR2 FYNNEI come from the germline V gene. This CDR3 has 13 residues. V was pared by 7 bases and J by 4 bases, with 5 bases of the junction left unmatched. CDR3: CASMGQAGTEAFF. CDR3 bases: TGTGCCAGCATGGGACAGGCGGGCACTGAAGCTTTCTTT. Combining the CDR3 with reference TRBV2 and TRBJ1-1 gives the whole variable domain EPEVTQTPSHQVTQMGQEVILRCVPISNHLYFYWYRQILGQKVEFLVSFYNNEISEKSEIFDDQFSVERPDGSNFTLKIRSTKLEDSAMYFCASMGQAGTEAFFGQGTRLTVV.

There are many counts of this clonotype. The V gene is TRBV27, the J gene TRBJ1-2, with D uncertain. Looked up from germline, CDR1 is MNHEY and CDR2 is SMNVEV (reference sequence). The CDR3 runs 14 residues. V gave up 3 bases and J gave up 0 bases, with 8 bases separating them. CDR3 sequence reads: CASSFRAANYGYTF. DNA for the CDR3: TGTGCCAGCAGTTTCCGAGCAGCTAACTATGGCTACACCTTC.

A few counts support this clonotype. A much bigger clone sits one base away, suggesting this may be a read error. Because the CDR3 is missing its conserved closing phenylalanine or tryptophan, this is likely a read error. This chain joins TRBV12-3 or TRBV12-4 and TRBJ2-7; TRBD2 matches at 9 bases. There are 16 residues in the CDR3. Germline trimming cut 4 bases from V and 2 bases from J; bases unmatched to any gene: 9. The CDR3 DNA sequence: TGTGCCAGCAGTTCCCCGTGGGCTAGCGGGACCTACGAGCAGTACTCC. Amino acids: CASSSPWASGTYEQYS.

The genes are TRBV11-2 and TRBJ2-1; 15 positions agree with TRBD2. Germline loops: CDR1 SGHAT, CDR2 FQNNGV. This CDR3 has 14 residues. Germline trimming cut 5 bases from V and 15 bases from J; bases unmatched to any gene: 8. CDR3 bases: TGTGCCAGCAGCCTCGGACTAGCGGGAGGGTCGGGGTTCTTC. Encoded protein: CASSLGLAGGSGFF.

The chain has TRBV7-2 and TRBJ2-2; the match to TRBD2 covers 10 bases. After removal of 5 bases from V and 9 bases from J, the junction contained 15 bases not matched to a gene. CDR1 SGHTA and CDR2 FQGNSA come from the germline V gene. The CDR3 is 17 amino acids. Here the CDR3 DNA reads TGTGCCAGCAGCCCACCAGCGGGAGGGTCCGGACGCCGGGAGCTGTTTTTT. Encoded protein: CASSPPAGGSGRRELFF.

This clonotype was seen a few times. The chain's CDR3 is CATSRGGVNQPQHF. The CDR3 nucleotides are TGTGCCACCAGCAGAGGGGGAGTTAATCAGCCCCAGCATTTT. V and J are TRBV15 and TRBJ1-5; D not resolved. From germline, CDR1 is LNHNV and CDR2 YYDKDF (reference sequence). V shed 1 base and J shed 4 bases, with 8 bases lying between them. There are 14 residues in the CDR3.

This clonotype was seen ten or more times. This chain links TRBV27 with TRBJ1-1, with D tentatively TRBD1 (6 bases). The V gene lost 1 base and the J gene lost 5 bases, with 14 bases spanning the gap. The germline V gene has CDR1 MNHEY and CDR2 SMNVEV (reference sequence). The CDR3 sequence is 15 residues long. CDR3 region: CASSLLGGGGTEAFF. CDR3 coding DNA: TGTGCCAGCAGTTTATTGGGGGGAGGGGGGACTGAAGCTTTCTTT.

The chain carries TRBV7-9 and TRBJ1-2, with 7 bases identical to TRBD1. V trimming: 1 base; J trimming: 3 bases; junction bases outside the gene matches: 17. Germline lookup yields CDR1 SEHNR and CDR2 FQNEAQ (reference sequence). There are 19 residues in the CDR3. CDR3: CASSLGTGATTSGDYGYTF. In DNA, the CDR3 is TGTGCCAGCAGCTTAGGTACAGGGGCCACGACCTCGGGGGACTATGGCTACACCTTC. Variable domain in full (rest from reference TRBV7-9 and TRBJ1-2): DTGVSQNPRHKITKRGQNVTFRCDPISEHNRLYWYRQTLGQGPEFLTYFQNEAQLEKSRLLSDRFSAERPKGSFSTLEIQRTEQGDSAMYLCASSLGTGATTSGDYGYTFGSGTRLTVV.

To note about this clonotype: A much larger clone is a single base away; this may be a read error. The chain couples TRBV7-9 to TRBJ2-7; 8 bases map to TRBD2. The CDR3 is 18 amino acids. Germline CDR1 reads SEHNR; CDR2 reads FQNEAQ (reference sequence). The V and J ends lost 2 bases and 5 bases, in that order; junction bases with no gene match: 17. The CDR3 sequence: CASSLPQVLAVNDHEQYF. The CDR3 coding sequence is TGTGCCAGCAGCTTACCCCAGGTACTAGCGGTAAACGACCACGAGCAGTACTTC.